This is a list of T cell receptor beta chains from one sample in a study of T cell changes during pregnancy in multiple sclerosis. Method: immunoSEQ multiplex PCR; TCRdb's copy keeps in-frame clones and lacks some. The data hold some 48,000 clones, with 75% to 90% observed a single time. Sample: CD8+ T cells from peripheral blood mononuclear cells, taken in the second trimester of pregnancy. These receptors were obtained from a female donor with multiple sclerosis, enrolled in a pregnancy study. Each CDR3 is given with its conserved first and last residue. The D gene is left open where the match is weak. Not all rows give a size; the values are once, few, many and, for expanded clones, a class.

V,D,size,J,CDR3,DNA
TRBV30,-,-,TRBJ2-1,CAWSLSSSYNEQFF,TGTGCCTGGAGTTTGAGTAGCTCCTACAATGAGCAGTTCTTC
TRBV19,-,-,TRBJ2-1,CASSIYREGEQFF,TGTGCCAGTAGTATTTACAGGGAAGGTGAGCAGTTCTTC
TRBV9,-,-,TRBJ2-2,CASSVGQYTGELFF,TGTGCCAGCAGCGTAGGGCAGTACACCGGGGAGCTGTTTTTT
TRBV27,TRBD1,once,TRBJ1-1,CASKGATEAFF,TGTGCCAGCAAGGGGGCCACTGAAGCTTTCTTT
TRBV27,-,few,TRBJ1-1,CASSIRGQAEAFF,TGTGCCAGCTCTATAAGGGGCCAGGCTGAAGCTTTCTTT
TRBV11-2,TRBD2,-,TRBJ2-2,CASSLSSGGYTGELFF,TGTGCCAGCAGCTTATCCAGCGGGGGGTACACCGGGGAGCTGTTTTTT
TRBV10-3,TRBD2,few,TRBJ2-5,CAISESGLAGEETQYF,TGTGCCATCAGTGAGTCGGGACTAGCGGGTGAAGAGACCCAGTACTTC
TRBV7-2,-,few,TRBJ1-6,CASSHAPGNYNSPLHF,TGTGCCAGCAGCCATGCACCGGGAAACTATAATTCACCCCTCCACTTT
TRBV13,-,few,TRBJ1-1,CASSGYGGAGTEAFF,TGTGCCAGCAGCGGGTATGGGGGGGCCGGCACTGAAGCTTTCTTT
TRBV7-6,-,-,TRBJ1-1,CASSLEAGMNTEAFF,TGTGCCAGCAGCTTAGAGGCGGGCATGAACACTGAAGCTTTCTTT
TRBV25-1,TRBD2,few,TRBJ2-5,CASSLLASGEAQETQYF,TGTGCCAGCAGTTTATTAGCTAGCGGGGAGGCCCAAGAGACCCAGTACTTC
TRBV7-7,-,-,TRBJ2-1,CASSLEAQEEQFF,TGTGCTAGCAGCTTAGAAGCCCAAGAGGAGCAGTTCTTC
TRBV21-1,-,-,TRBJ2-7,CASSKRWLVGGPIGEQYF,TGTGCCAGCAGCAAACGGTGGCTGGTGGGGGGGCCGATCGGGGAGCAGTACTTC
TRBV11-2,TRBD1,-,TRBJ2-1,CASSSRDRGYNEQFF,TGTGCCAGCAGCTCGCGGGACAGGGGTTACAATGAGCAGTTCTTC
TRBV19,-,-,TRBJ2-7,CASSYQGPSYEQYF,TGTGCCAGTAGTTACCAGGGGCCCTCCTACGAGCAGTACTTC
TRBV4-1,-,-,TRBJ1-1,CASSQSLGGTEAFF,TGCGCCAGCAGCCAGAGTTTGGGGGGCACTGAAGCTTTCTTT
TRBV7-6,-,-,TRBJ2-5,CASSFSVPRGGGQETQYF,TGTGCCAGCAGCTTTAGCGTACCTAGGGGGGGAGGCCAAGAGACCCAGTACTTC
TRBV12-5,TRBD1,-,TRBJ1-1,CASAWVGQGAVDTEAFF,TGTGCTAGTGCCTGGGTCGGACAGGGGGCGGTAGACACTGAAGCTTTCTTT
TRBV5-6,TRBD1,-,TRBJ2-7,CASSSGQNSYEQYF,TGTGCCAGCAGCTCGGGACAGAACTCCTACGAGCAGTACTTC
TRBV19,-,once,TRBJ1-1,CASLPNMNTEAFF,TGTGCCAGTTTACCGAACATGAACACTGAAGCTTTCTTT
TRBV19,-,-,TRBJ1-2,CASRVRGDYGYTF,TGTGCCAGTAGAGTGAGAGGCGACTATGGCTACACCTTC
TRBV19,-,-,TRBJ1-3,CASSIGGTGNTIYF,TGTGCCAGTAGTATCGGAGGGACTGGAAACACCATATATTTT
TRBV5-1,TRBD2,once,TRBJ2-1,CASSLARSSGGSLVYNEQFF,TGCGCCAGCAGCTTGGCCCGTTCTAGCGGGGGGTCCTTGGTCTACAATGAGCAGTTCTTC
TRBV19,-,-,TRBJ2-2,CASTRGNTGELFF,TGTGCCAGTACAAGGGGGAACACCGGGGAGCTGTTTTTT
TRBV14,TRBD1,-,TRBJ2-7,CASSHWDRGYEQYF,TGTGCCAGCAGCCATTGGGACAGGGGATACGAGCAGTACTTC
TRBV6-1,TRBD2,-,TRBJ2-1,CASSAPRGLGRDEQFF,TGTGCCAGCAGTGCCCCCAGGGGCCTCGGGAGGGATGAGCAGTTCTTC
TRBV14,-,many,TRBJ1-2,CASSFDRLYGYTF,TGTGCCAGCAGCTTCGACAGGTTATATGGCTACACCTTC
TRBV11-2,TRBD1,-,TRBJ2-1,CASSSADREEQFF,TGTGCCAGCAGCTCCGCAGACAGGGAGGAGCAGTTCTTC
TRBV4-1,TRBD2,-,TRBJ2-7,CASSQVTGTSNEQYF,TGCGCCAGCAGCCAAGTAACCGGGACTAGTAATGAGCAGTACTTC
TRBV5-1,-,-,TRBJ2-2,CASSLVGRGQNTGELFF,TGCGCCAGCAGCTTGGTGGGGAGGGGACAAAACACCGGGGAGCTGTTTTTT
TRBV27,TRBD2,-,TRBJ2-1,CASRPGLGFNEQFF,TGTGCCAGCAGACCCGGACTAGGATTCAATGAGCAGTTCTTC
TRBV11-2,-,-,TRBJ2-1,CASSLFPAGTQSSYNEQFF,TGTGCCAGCAGCTTATTTCCCGCCGGGACTCAAAGCTCCTACAATGAGCAGTTCTTC
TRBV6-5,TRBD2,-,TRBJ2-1,CASALTSGNEQFF,TGTGCCAGTGCCCTGACTAGCGGCAATGAGCAGTTCTTC
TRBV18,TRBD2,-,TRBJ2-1,CASSPRLAGEIPYNEQFF,TGTGCCAGCTCACCACGACTAGCGGGGGAAATCCCCTACAATGAGCAGTTCTTC
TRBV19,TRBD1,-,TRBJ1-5,CASCSTGDPQPQHF,TGTGCCAGTTGCTCGACAGGGGACCCTCAGCCCCAGCATTTT
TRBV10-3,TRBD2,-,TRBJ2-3,CAISELGSGGKIPDTQYF,TGTGCCATCAGTGAGCTGGGTAGCGGGGGGAAGATCCCAGATACGCAGTATTTT
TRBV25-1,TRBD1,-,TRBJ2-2,CASMQQGEVGELFF,TGTGCCAGCATGCAACAGGGGGAAGTCGGGGAGCTGTTTTTT
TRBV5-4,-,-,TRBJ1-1,CASSLQGFDTEAFF,TGTGCCAGCAGCTTACAGGGTTTCGACACTGAAGCTTTCTTT
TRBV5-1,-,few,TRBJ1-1,CASKVEDTEAFF,TGCGCCAGCAAAGTGGAGGACACTGAAGCTTTCTTT
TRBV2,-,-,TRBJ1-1,CASVRRGRTEAFF,TGTGCCAGCGTCCGCAGGGGCCGCACTGAAGCTTTCTTT
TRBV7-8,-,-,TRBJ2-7,CASSFWPEGTPGSHEQYF,TGTGCCAGCAGCTTCTGGCCTGAAGGGACACCTGGCAGTCACGAGCAGTACTTC